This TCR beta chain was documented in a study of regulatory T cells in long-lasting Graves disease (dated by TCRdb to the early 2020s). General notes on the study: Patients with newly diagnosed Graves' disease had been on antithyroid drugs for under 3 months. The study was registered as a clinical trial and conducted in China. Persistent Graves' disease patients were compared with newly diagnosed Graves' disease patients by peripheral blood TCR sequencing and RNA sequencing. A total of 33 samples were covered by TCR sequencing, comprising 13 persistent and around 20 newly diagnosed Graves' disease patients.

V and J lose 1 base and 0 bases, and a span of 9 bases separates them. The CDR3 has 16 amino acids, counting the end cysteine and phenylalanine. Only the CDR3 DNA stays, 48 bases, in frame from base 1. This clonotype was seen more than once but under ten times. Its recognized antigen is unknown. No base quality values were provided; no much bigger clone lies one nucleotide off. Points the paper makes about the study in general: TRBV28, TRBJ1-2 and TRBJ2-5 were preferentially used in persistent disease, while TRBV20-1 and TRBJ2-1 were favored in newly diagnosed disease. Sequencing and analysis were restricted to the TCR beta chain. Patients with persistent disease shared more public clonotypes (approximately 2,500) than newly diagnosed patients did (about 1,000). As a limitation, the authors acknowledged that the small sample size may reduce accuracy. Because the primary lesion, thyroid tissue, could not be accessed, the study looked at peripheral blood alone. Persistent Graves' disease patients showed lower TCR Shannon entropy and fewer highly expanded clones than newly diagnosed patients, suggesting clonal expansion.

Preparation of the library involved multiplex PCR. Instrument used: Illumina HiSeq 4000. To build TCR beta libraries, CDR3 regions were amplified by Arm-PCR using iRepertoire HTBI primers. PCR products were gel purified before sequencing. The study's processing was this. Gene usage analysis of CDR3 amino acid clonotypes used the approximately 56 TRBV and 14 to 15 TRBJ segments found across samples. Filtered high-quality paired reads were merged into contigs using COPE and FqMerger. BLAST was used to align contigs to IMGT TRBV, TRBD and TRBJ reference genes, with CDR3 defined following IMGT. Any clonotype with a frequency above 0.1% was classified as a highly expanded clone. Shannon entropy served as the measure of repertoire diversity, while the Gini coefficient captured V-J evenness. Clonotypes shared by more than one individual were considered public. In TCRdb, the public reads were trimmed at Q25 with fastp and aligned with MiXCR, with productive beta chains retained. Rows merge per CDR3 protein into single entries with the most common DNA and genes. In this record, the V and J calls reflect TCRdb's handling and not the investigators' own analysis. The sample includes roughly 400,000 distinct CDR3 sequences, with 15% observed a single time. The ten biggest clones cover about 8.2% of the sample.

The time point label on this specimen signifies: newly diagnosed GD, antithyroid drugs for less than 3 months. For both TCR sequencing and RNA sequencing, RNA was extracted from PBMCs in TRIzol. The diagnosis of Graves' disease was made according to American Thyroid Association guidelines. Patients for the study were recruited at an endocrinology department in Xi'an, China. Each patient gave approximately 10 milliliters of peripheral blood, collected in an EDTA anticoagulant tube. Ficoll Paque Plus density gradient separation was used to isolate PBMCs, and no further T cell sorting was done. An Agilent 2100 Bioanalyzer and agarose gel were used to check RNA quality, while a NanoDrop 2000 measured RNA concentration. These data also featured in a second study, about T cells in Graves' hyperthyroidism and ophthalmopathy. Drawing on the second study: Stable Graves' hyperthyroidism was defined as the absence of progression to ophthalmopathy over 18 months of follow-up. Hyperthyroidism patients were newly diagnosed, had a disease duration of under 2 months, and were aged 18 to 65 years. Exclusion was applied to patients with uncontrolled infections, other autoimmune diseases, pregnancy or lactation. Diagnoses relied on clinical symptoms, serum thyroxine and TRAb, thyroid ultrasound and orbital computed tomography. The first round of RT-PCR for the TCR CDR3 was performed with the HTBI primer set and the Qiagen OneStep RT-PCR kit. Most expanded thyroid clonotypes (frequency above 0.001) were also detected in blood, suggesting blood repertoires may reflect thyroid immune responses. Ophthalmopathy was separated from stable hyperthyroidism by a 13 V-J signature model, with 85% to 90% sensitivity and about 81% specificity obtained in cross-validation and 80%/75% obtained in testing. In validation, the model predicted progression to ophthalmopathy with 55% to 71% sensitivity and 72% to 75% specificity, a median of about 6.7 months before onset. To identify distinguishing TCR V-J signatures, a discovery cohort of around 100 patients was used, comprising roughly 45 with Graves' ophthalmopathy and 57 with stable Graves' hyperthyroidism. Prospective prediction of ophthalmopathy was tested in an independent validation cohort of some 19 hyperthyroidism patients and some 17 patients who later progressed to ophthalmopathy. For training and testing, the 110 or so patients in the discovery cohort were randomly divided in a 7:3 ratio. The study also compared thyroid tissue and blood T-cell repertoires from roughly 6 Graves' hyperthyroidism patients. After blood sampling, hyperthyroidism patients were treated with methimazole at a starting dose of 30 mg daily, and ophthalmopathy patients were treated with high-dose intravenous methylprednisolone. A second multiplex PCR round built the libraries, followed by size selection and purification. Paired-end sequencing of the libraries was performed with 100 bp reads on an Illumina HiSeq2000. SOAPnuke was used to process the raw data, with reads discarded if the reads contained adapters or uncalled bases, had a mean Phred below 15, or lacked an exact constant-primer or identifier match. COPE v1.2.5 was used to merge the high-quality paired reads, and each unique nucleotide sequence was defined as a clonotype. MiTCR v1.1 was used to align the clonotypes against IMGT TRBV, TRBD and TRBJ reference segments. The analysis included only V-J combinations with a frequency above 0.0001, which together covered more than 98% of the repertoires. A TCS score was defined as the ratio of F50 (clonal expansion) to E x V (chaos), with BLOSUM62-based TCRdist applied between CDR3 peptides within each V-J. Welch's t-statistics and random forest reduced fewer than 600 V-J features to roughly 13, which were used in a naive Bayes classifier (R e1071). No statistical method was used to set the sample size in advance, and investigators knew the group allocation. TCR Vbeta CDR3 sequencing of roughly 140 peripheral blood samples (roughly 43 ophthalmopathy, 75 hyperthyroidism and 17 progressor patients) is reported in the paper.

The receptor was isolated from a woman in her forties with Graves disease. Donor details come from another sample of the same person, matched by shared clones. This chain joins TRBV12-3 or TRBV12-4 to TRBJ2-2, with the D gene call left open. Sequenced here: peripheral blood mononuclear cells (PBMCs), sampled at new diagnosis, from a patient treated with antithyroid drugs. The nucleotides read TGTGCCAGCAGTTTAGGGGTTCGTACGAACACCGGGGAGCTGTTTTTT. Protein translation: CASSLGVRTNTGELFF.